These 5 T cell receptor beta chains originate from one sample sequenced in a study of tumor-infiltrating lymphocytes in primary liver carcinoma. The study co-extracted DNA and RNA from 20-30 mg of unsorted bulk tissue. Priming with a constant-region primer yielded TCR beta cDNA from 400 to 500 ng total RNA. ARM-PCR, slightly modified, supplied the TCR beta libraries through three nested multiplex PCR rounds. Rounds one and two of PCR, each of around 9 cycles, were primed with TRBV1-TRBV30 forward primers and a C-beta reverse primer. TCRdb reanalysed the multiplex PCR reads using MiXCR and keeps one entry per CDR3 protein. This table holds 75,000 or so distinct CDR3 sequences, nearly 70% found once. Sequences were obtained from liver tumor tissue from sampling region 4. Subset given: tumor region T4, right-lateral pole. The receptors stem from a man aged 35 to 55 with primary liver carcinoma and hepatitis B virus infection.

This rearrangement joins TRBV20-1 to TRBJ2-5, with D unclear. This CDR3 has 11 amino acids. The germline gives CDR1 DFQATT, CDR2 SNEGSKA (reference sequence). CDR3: CRGYVQETQYF. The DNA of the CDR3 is TGCAGAGGATACGTGCAAGAGACCCAGTACTTC.

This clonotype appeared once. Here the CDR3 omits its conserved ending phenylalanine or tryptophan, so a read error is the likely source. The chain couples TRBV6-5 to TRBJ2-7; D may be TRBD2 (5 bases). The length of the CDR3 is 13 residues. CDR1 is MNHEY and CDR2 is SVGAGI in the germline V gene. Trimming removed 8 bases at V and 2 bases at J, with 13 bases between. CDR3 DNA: TGTGCCAGCTGGACTGGAGGAACCTACGAGCAGTACTCC. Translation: CASWTGGTYEQYS.

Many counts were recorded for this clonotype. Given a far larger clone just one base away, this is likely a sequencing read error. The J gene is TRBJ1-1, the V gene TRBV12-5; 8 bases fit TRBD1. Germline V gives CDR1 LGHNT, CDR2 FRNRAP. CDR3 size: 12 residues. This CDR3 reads CASGLGQGEALF. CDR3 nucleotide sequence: TGTGCTAGTGGTTTAGGACAGGGCGAGGCTCTCTTT.

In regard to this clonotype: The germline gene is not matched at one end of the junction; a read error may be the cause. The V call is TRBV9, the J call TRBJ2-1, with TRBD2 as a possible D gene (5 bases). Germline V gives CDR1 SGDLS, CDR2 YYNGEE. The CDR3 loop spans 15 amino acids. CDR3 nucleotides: TGTGCCAACAGCGCCTCACAGCGGAACTCCAATGAGCAGTTCTTC. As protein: CANSASQRNSNEQFF. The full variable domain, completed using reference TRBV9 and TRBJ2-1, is DSGVTQTPKHLITATGQRVTLRCSPRSGDLSVYWYQQSLDQGLQFLIQYYNGEERAKGNILERFSAQQFPDLHSELNLSSLELGDSALYFCANSASQRNSNEQFFGPGTRLTVL.

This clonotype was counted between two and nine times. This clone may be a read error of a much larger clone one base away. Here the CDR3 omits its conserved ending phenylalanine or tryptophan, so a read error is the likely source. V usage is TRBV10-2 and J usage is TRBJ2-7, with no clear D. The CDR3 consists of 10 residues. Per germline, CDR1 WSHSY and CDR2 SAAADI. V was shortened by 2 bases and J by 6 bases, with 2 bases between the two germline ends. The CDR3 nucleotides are TGCGCCAGCAGTGAGGGCGAGCAGTACCTC. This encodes CASSEGEQYL.